Listed here are 30 T cell receptor beta chains from one sample, sequenced in a study of T cells in Graves' hyperthyroidism and ophthalmopathy. There were TCR beta CDR3 regions amplified from RNA transcripts. A set of HTBI primers served as the primers for a first-round RT-PCR of the TCR CDR3. TCRdb re-called the multiplex PCR reads through MiXCR, storing one row per CDR3 protein. The sample contains 500,000 to 750,000 distinct CDR3 sequences, under 60% of which appear only once. The sequenced sample consisted of peripheral blood or thyroid tissue (not recorded which). These receptors were collected from a woman under 30 with Graves' hyperthyroidism.

This chain uses TRBV20-1 with TRBJ1-1; unclear D gene. This CDR3 is built from 12 residues. Trimming stripped 0 bases from V and 8 bases from J, with 10 bases between. Germline CDR1 DFQATT, CDR2 SNEGSKA (reference sequence). CDR3 DNA sequence: TGCAGTGCTAGAGATAGCGGGTCCGAAGCTTTCTTT. Translation gives CSARDSGSEAFF.

As concerns this clonotype: Being one base from a much bigger clone, this may be a read error. This chain's CDR3 is CTSSSTPSGTYEQYF. The CDR3 DNA sequence: TGTACCAGCAGCTCTACCCCTAGCGGAACCTACGAGCAGTACTTC. This chain uses TRBV13 with TRBJ2-7, with 7 bases identical to TRBD2. The CDR3 spans 15 residues. Germline V lookup: CDR1 PRHDT, CDR2 FYEKMQ (reference sequence). The full variable domain, in which reference TRBV13 and TRBJ2-7 provide the parts outside the CDR3, is AAGVIQSPRHLIKEKRETATLKCYPIPRHDTVYWYQQGPGQDPQFLISFYEKMQSDKGSIPDRFSAQQFSDYHSELNMSSLELGDSALYFCTSSSTPSGTYEQYFGPGTRLTVT.

A remark on this clonotype: Compared with germline, one end of the junction differs, possibly owing to a read error. The J gene is TRBJ2-2, the V gene TRBV12-3 or TRBV12-4; 11 nucleotides align to TRBD1. The CDR3 has 14 amino acids. The DNA for the CDR3 is TGTGCCGGCAGGACAGGGGGCGATACCGGGGAGCTGTTTTTT. Protein: CAGRTGGDTGELFF.

The J gene is TRBJ1-2, the V gene TRBV13; D is ambiguous. Between the trimmed V and J ends, which lost 5 bases and 0 bases, there was a span of 16 bases. Per germline, CDR1 PRHDT and CDR2 FYEKMQ (reference sequence). CDR3 length: 16 residues. The CDR3 DNA is TGTGCCAGCAGCCTAAGGGCGGCCCAGACTAACTATGGCTACACCTTC. Amino acids: CASSLRAAQTNYGYTF.

In the case of this clonotype: Being one base from a much bigger clone, this may be a read error. No conserved phenylalanine or tryptophan is present at the end of the CDR3, so a read error is the likely explanation. The chain joins TRBV20-1 to TRBJ2-7; 8 bases agree with TRBD1. Germline-derived CDR1 and CDR2 are DFQATT and SNEGSKA (reference sequence). The CDR3 covers 20 residues. Trimming removed 0 bases from V and 0 bases from J; junction bases left unmatched: 19. Here the CDR3 DNA reads TGCAGTGCTAGAGATGTTGCGATCCGGGTGGGGACAGGAAGCTCCTACGAGCAGTACCTC. Its translation: CSARDVAIRVGTGSSYEQYL.

The chain links TRBV5-1 to TRBJ1-5; the D gene is possibly TRBD1 (6 bases). V lost 7 bases and J 8 bases, leaving 16 bases between the germline ends. CDR1 and CDR2 (germline): SGHRS, YFSETQ. This CDR3 has 13 residues. CDR3 DNA sequence: TGCGCCAGCTTCGGGGGCAGGGCTGAGCCCCAGCATTTT. This encodes CASFGGRAEPQHF.

The chain uses TRBV7-3 and TRBJ1-5; 7 bases line up with TRBD1. Germline V CDR1 and CDR2: SGHTA, FQGTGA. V dropped 5 bases and J dropped 7; count of bases not matched to a gene: 11. The CDR3 has 15 amino acids. The CDR3 sequence: CASSPQGGRGQPQHF. The CDR3 DNA reads TGTGCCAGCAGCCCTCAGGGGGGCAGGGGACAGCCCCAGCATTTT. The full variable domain, rest sourced from reference TRBV7-3 and TRBJ1-5, is GAGVSQTPSNKVTEKGKYVELRCDPISGHTALYWYRQSLGQGPEFLIYFQGTGAADDSGLPNDRFFAVRPEGSVSTLKIQRTERGDSAVYLCASSPQGGRGQPQHFGDGTRLSIL.

This clonotype is a singleton in its sample. The chain combines TRBV15 with TRBJ2-7; D is uncertain. Germline CDR1 and CDR2: LNHNV and YYDKDF (reference sequence). V was trimmed by 3 bases and J by 6 bases, leaving 15 bases between them. The CDR3 has 14 amino acids. The CDR3 DNA sequence: TGTGCCACCAGCAGCTTCGGTCCTTTAATCGAGCAGTACTTC. This gives the protein CATSSFGPLIEQYF.

This clonotype was observed once. This chain links TRBV10-3 with TRBJ2-7, with TRBD1 identical over 9 bases. Germline-derived CDR1 and CDR2 are ENHRY and SYGVKD. This CDR3 has 14 residues. V shed 2 bases, J shed 1 base, and the junction held 0 bases outside the gene matches. CDR3 residues: CAISEGTGSYEQYF. CDR3 nucleotides: TGTGCCATCAGTGAGGGGACAGGGTCCTACGAGCAGTACTTC.

Regarding this clonotype: This could be a read error, since a much larger clone is one nucleotide away. The CDR3 DNA is TGTGCCAGCGGTTTAACGACAGGGGGCAATAAGCCCCAGCATTTT. Its translation is CASGLTTGGNKPQHF. This sequence joins TRBV6-5 and TRBJ1-5; 10 bases agree with TRBD1. This CDR3 is built from 15 residues. Germline V gene lookup returns CDR1 MNHEY and CDR2 SVGAGI.

This clonotype was found many times. This chain joins TRBV12-3 or TRBV12-4 and TRBJ1-2; D unclear. The CDR3 runs to 16 residues. V lost 5 bases and J 1 base, leaving 17 bases between the germline ends. The CDR3 is CASSPRPADDNYGYTF. The CDR3 DNA reads TGTGCCAGCAGTCCTCGGCCGGCGGACGATAACTATGGCTACACCTTC.

This clonotype was recorded many times. J is TRBJ1-1 and V is TRBV12-3 or TRBV12-4; D unresolved. The CDR3 has 12 amino acids. V lost 3 bases, J lost 6 bases, and 8 bases lay in between. The CDR3 DNA sequence: TGTGCCAGCAGTTTTGCCGCCGCTGAAGCTTTCTTT. Translating gives CASSFAAAEAFF.

There are a few counts of this clonotype. The junction and the germline gene differ at one end; a read error may be behind it. V is TRBV12-3 or TRBV12-4 and J is TRBJ2-5; unclear D gene. The CDR3 consists of 13 residues. Written as DNA, the CDR3 is TGTGCCAGCAATTTAGATTCTCAAGAGACCCAGTACTTC. The encoded protein is CASNLDSQETQYF.

The CDR3 protein is CATSRGAGGGTGPYEQYF. The DNA of the CDR3 is TGTGCCACCAGCAGAGGTGCGGGAGGGGGGACCGGTCCCTACGAGCAGTACTTC. V is TRBV15 and J is TRBJ2-7; TRBD2 matches 9 bases. The length of the CDR3 is 18 residues. V shed 1 base, J shed 2 bases, and the junction held 12 bases outside the gene matches. CDR1 is LNHNV and CDR2 is YYDKDF in the germline V gene (reference sequence).

V and J are TRBV24-1 and TRBJ2-3, with unresolved D. CDR1 is KGHDR and CDR2 is SFDVKD in the germline V gene. This CDR3 spans 15 amino acids. V was pared by 3 bases and J by 6 bases, with 15 bases between. The DNA for the CDR3 is TGTGCCACCAGTGATAACCCCGGTTTTTCGGATACGCAGTATTTT. Residues: CATSDNPGFSDTQYF.

There are many counts of this clonotype. The gene calls are TRBV7-9 and TRBJ2-7, with D possibly TRBD2 on 6 matching bases. The germline gives CDR1 SEHNR, CDR2 FQNEAQ (reference sequence). Trimming cost V 8 bases and J 7 bases, with 21 bases left between them. The CDR3 consists of 14 residues. The CDR3 loop reads CASGGKVGNSEQYF. The CDR3 DNA reads TGTGCCAGCGGGGGGAAAGTTGGGAATAGTGAGCAGTACTTC.

This clonotype was recorded many times. This sequence is one base from a far larger clone and is likely a read error. This chain connects TRBV24-1 to TRBJ1-5, with TRBD1 as a possible D gene (6 bases). Germline loops: CDR1 KGHDR, CDR2 SFDVKD. Trimming removed 2 bases from V and 3 bases from J, with 7 bases in between. The CDR3 spans 14 residues. The CDR3 DNA reads TGTGCCACCAGTGATTGGGACACCAATCAGCCCCAGCATTTT. Protein sequence: CATSDWDTNQPQHF.

As to this clonotype: With a much larger clone just one base away, this may be a read error. The chain combines TRBV7-2 with TRBJ2-7, with 10 bases fitting TRBD2. Trimming took 7 bases from V and 2 from J; bases not matched to a gene: 11. The V gene's germline CDR1 is SGHTA and CDR2 FQGNSA. There are 16 residues in the CDR3. The CDR3 reads CASNPASGSATYEQYF. CDR3 nucleotides: TGTGCCAGCAACCCCGCTAGCGGGAGCGCCACCTACGAGCAGTACTTC.

This clonotype was picked up many times. The rearrangement joins TRBV12-3 or TRBV12-4 to TRBJ1-1; 9 positions match TRBD1. The CDR3 length is 13 residues. With 4 bases clipped from V and 8 bases from J, the junction kept 5 bases outside the gene matches. This CDR3 reads CASSWSGTGEAFF. In DNA, the CDR3 is TGTGCCAGCAGTTGGTCCGGGACAGGGGAAGCTTTCTTT.

The rearrangement uses TRBV7-3 and TRBJ2-7; 7 nucleotides agree with TRBD2. Trimming cost V 0 bases and J 6 bases; bases outside gene matches: 8. Germline assignment: CDR1 SGHTA and CDR2 FQGTGA. The CDR3 runs 15 residues. This CDR3 reads CASSLTPSGVSEQYF. DNA for the CDR3: TGTGCCAGCAGCTTAACGCCAAGCGGGGTCTCCGAGCAGTACTTC. The entire variable domain, with the rest obtained from reference TRBV7-3 and TRBJ2-7, is as follows: GAGVSQTPSNKVTEKGKYVELRCDPISGHTALYWYRQSLGQGPEFLIYFQGTGAADDSGLPNDRFFAVRPEGSVSTLKIQRTERGDSAVYLCASSLTPSGVSEQYFGPGTRLTVT.

This clonotype was observed at least ten times. The chain couples TRBV7-2 to TRBJ1-5; no clear D. Germline CDR1 is SGHTA and CDR2 is FQGNSA. V shed 0 bases and J shed 7 bases, with 4 bases lying between them. The CDR3 runs to 12 residues. The CDR3 DNA sequence: TGTGCCAGCAGCTTAGCAGAGCAGCCCCAGCATTTT. It codes for CASSLAEQPQHF.

The count of this clonotype is one. The chain is built from TRBV2 and TRBJ1-2; D is perhaps TRBD1 (5 bases). The length of the CDR3 is 12 residues. Trimming shortened V by 9 bases and J by 6 bases, and 14 bases separated the two germline ends. Germline loops: CDR1 SNHLY, CDR2 FYNNEI. In DNA, the CDR3 is TGTGCCAGTGCTTCCCCAGGGAATGGCTACACCTTC. Amino acid sequence: CASASPGNGYTF.

This clonotype was counted many times. This chain joins TRBV7-9 and TRBJ2-5; D call uncertain. CDR3 length: 14 residues. The germline V gene encodes CDR1 SEHNR and CDR2 FQNEAQ (reference sequence). The V end lost 4 bases, the J end lost 1 base, and 10 bases lay between the germline ends. In nucleotides, the CDR3 is TGTGCCAGCAGCTCTCAGGCGCCCCAAGAGACCCAGTACTTC. This translates into CASSSQAPQETQYF. Full variable domain (outside the CDR3, taken from reference TRBV7-9 and TRBJ2-5): DTGVSQNPRHKITKRGQNVTFRCDPISEHNRLYWYRQTLGQGPEFLTYFQNEAQLEKSRLLSDRFSAERPKGSFSTLEIQRTEQGDSAMYLCASSSQAPQETQYFGPGTRLLVL.

This rearrangement joins TRBV29-1 to TRBJ2-7; 8 bases match TRBD1. This CDR3 is 13 amino acids long. The V and J ends lost 7 bases and 0 bases, in that order; junction bases with no gene match: 5. The germline CDR1 and CDR2 sequences are SQVTM and ANQGSEA. The CDR3 DNA follows: TGCAGCGCCATGACAGGGGACTCCTACGAGCAGTACTTC. The encoded protein is CSAMTGDSYEQYF.

The chain uses TRBV6-6 and TRBJ1-5, with a possible D match to TRBD1 (6 bases). The CDR3 covers 13 residues. Trimming stripped 5 bases from V and 9 bases from J, with 14 bases between. Germline V gene sequence: CDR1 MNHNY, CDR2 SVGAGI (reference sequence). This CDR3 reads CASSRDPQGPQHF. DNA of the CDR3: TGTGCCAGCAGTCGGGACCCACAGGGGCCCCAGCATTTT.

As concerns this clonotype: Sequence at one end of the junction differs from germline and may be a read error. The chain has TRBV5-1 and TRBJ2-5; perhaps TRBD1 as D (5 bases). Per the germline V gene, CDR1 is SGHRS and CDR2 is YFSETQ. This CDR3 has 15 amino acids. CDR3 protein: CASGLAAGPPETQYF. As DNA, the CDR3 is TGCGCCAGCGGCTTGGCCGCAGGGCCCCCAGAGACCCAGTACTTC.

This chain joins TRBV29-1 and TRBJ2-5; 11 nucleotides align to TRBD2. Looked up from germline, CDR1 is SQVTM and CDR2 is ANQGSEA. The CDR3 has 20 residues. The ends lost 4 bases at V and 5 bases at J; junction bases unmatched: 24. DNA for the CDR3: TGCAGCGTTGGCGGTTTGGGGCCTAGCGGGAGGTCAAACGTAAGGGAGACCCAGTACTTC. As protein: CSVGGLGPSGRSNVRETQYF. Looking up the rest from reference TRBV29-1 and TRBJ2-5 gives the full variable domain: SAVISQKPSRDICQRGTSLTIQCQVDSQVTMMFWYRQQPGQSLTLIATANQGSEATYESGFVIDKFPISRPNLTFSTLTVSNMSPEDSSIYLCSVGGLGPSGRSNVRETQYFGPGTRLLVL.

This chain links TRBV5-4 with TRBJ1-5; 7 nucleotides agree with TRBD1. V was clipped by 2 bases and J by 14 bases; unmatched bases: 13. The germline gives CDR1 SGHNT, CDR2 YYREEE (reference sequence). The CDR3 contains 14 residues. The DNA of the CDR3 is TGTGCCAGCAGCTTAAACTGGGACAGACGCTACGAGCATTTT. Amino acid sequence: CASSLNWDRRYEHF.

This clonotype was picked up many times. V is TRBV11-2 and J is TRBJ1-1; tentatively, D is TRBD1 (5 bases). CDR1 is SGHAT and CDR2 is FQNNGV in the germline V gene. The V and J ends lost 2 bases and 4 bases respectively, with 14 bases between them. This CDR3 spans 15 amino acids. The CDR3 region has the DNA TGTGCCAGCAGCTTAAGGGGTCGGGGTATCACTGAAGCTTTCTTT. Translated, it gives CASSLRGRGITEAFF.

This clonotype was seen repeatedly, ten times or more. This chain connects TRBV12-3 or TRBV12-4 to TRBJ2-5; TRBD1 is a possible D gene (6 bases). The CDR3 is made up of 14 amino acids. V was pared by 1 base and J by 5 bases, with 11 bases between. The CDR3, as DNA: TGTGCCAGCAGTTTAGTAGGGGGTCTCGAGACCCAGTACTTC. It is translated as CASSLVGGLETQYF.